The 13 T cell receptor beta chains listed next were all sequenced from one sample in a study of T cell clonotyping in hematopoietic cell transplantation. TCRdb's table, derived via immunoSEQ multiplex PCR, lists solely in-frame clones and lacks some. The table lists some 13,000 clones, over 85% of them singletons, with 6% to 8% in the top ten. The input for sequencing was PBMCs, taken 100 days after allogeneic stem cell transplant. These TCRs come from a female patient in her forties or fifties who had an allogeneic stem cell transplant from an unrelated donor, so the T cells may come from the graft donor. Some clones in this sample may be carry-over from other donors' samples.

The chain links TRBV28 to TRBJ2-1, with D perhaps TRBD2 (6 bases). Germline CDR1 is MDHEN and CDR2 is SYDVKM. The CDR3 loop spans 15 amino acids. V was shortened by 4 bases and J by 6 bases, with 16 bases between the two germline ends. The DNA of the CDR3 is TGTGCCAGCAGTTCCCCTGGTAGCGGATCCAATGAGCAGTTCTTC. This encodes CASSSPGSGSNEQFF.

This chain uses TRBV29-1 with TRBJ2-3; TRBD1 agrees at 8 bases. The CDR3 length is 14 residues. The V segment lost 1 base and the J segment 5 bases; nucleotides outside the gene matches: 5. Germline CDR1 SQVTM, CDR2 ANQGSEA. In DNA form, the CDR3 reads TGCAGCGTTGAAGGCGGACAGGGAGTAGATACGCAGTATTTT. Encoded protein: CSVEGGQGVDTQYF.

This clone was counted once. The chain uses TRBV2 and TRBJ1-6; D is possibly TRBD1 (6 bases). The V and J ends lost 6 bases and 10 bases respectively, with 16 bases between them. This CDR3 has 14 amino acids. Germline loops: CDR1 SNHLY, CDR2 FYNNEI. CDR3 bases: TGTGCCAGCAGGGACCGAACAGGGAACTCACCCCTCCACTTT. Protein: CASRDRTGNSPLHF.

The chain recombines TRBV4-2 with TRBJ2-3; tentative D call: TRBD1 (5 bases). This CDR3 comprises 13 residues. Germline V gives CDR1 LGHNA, CDR2 YNFKEQ. V lost 4 bases to trimming and J lost 2 bases, with 7 bases between them. The CDR3 DNA follows: TGTGCCAGCAGCCGGGGCCTCACAGATACGCAGTATTTT. Amino acid sequence: CASSRGLTDTQYF.

The chain has TRBV30 and TRBJ2-1, with D tentatively TRBD1 or TRBD2 (5 bases each). The CDR3 spans 13 residues. The V and J ends lost 3 bases and 10 bases respectively, with 16 bases between them. The germline V gene encodes CDR1 GTSNPN and CDR2 SVGIG (reference sequence). CDR3 sequence (DNA): TGTGCCTGGAGCGATAGGGACGGACGGGAGCAGTTCTTC. Translation gives CAWSDRDGREQFF.

The genes are TRBV7-3 and TRBJ2-3, with 7 bases matching TRBD2. V shed 0 bases and J 7 bases; nucleotides not matched to a gene: 7. Germline V CDR1 and CDR2: SGHTA, FQGTGA. There are 15 residues in the CDR3. CDR3 in amino acids: CASSLTGGPSNTQYF. The CDR3 nucleotides read TGTGCCAGCAGCTTAACGGGAGGGCCCTCGAATACGCAGTATTTT.

The V call is TRBV13, the J call TRBJ1-2, with 7 bases lining up with TRBD1. The CDR3 is 13 amino acids. Unmatched junction bases numbered 6, after V lost 4 bases and J lost 7 bases. CDR1 PRHDT and CDR2 FYEKMQ come from the germline V gene (reference sequence). The CDR3 region has the DNA TGTGCCAGCAGCTGGGGGACAGTTACTGGCTACACCTTC. This encodes CASSWGTVTGYTF. The full variable domain, in which reference TRBV13 and TRBJ1-2 provide the parts outside the CDR3, is AAGVIQSPRHLIKEKRETATLKCYPIPRHDTVYWYQQGPGQDPQFLISFYEKMQSDKGSIPDRFSAQQFSDYHSELNMSSLELGDSALYFCASSWGTVTGYTFGSGTRLTVV.

The chain uses TRBV19 and TRBJ1-3; 8 nucleotides match TRBD1. Germline trimming cut 11 bases from V and 1 base from J; bases unmatched to any gene: 4. This CDR3 has 13 residues. Germline values: CDR1 LNHDA, CDR2 SQIVND (reference sequence). The CDR3, as DNA: TGTGCCGCAGGGGGCCTATCTGGAAACACCATATATTTT. Amino acid sequence: CAAGGLSGNTIYF.

The chain uses TRBV6-1 and TRBJ2-4; a weak D match, TRBD1 (5 bases). This CDR3 contains 16 residues. V was cut by 1 base and J by 2 bases, with 12 bases left in between. The V gene's germline CDR1 is MNHNS and CDR2 SASEGT. For the CDR3, the DNA is TGTGCCAGCAGTGAAGGTAAAGGGGCAACCAAAAACATTCAGTACTTC. It specifies CASSEGKGATKNIQYF.

About this clone: One end of the junction does not line up with germline, which may come from a read error. The genes are TRBV7-7 and TRBJ2-5; D remains unclear. The V gene's germline CDR1 is SSHAT and CDR2 FNYEAQ (reference sequence). CDR3 size: 14 residues. The CDR3 region is CASSLGRYQETQYF. The CDR3 DNA follows: TGTGCTAGCAGCTTAGGCAGGTACCAAGAGACCCAGTACTTC.

This chain links TRBV27 with TRBJ2-7; D remains unclear. Deletions cut 4 bases from V and 3 bases from J, with 10 bases between. The CDR3 consists of 13 residues. CDR1 is MNHEY and CDR2 is SMNVEV in the germline V gene (reference sequence). The CDR3 DNA follows: TGTGCCAGCAGTTACAGTATGCTCTACGAGCAGTACTTC. Translating gives CASSYSMLYEQYF.

This chain joins TRBV4-1 and TRBJ1-4; 7 bases are a match to TRBD1. The trim removed 0 bases at V and 1 base at J, leaving 5 bases unmatched. The CDR3 contains 17 residues. Per germline, CDR1 MGHRA and CDR2 YSYEKL. CDR3 nucleotides: TGCGCCAGCAGCCAAGACGGTAGGGGGCGAACTAATGAAAAACTGTTTTTT. It translates to CASSQDGRGRTNEKLFF.

The chain uses TRBV6-5 and TRBJ1-2; TRBD1 agrees at 11 bases. CDR3 length: 15 residues. V was clipped by 5 bases and J by 6 bases; unmatched bases: 8. The germline V gene has CDR1 MNHEY and CDR2 SVGAGI. The CDR3 loop reads CASSRGTGGNDGYTF. CDR3 bases: TGTGCCAGCAGTCGAGGGACAGGGGGTAATGATGGCTACACCTTC.